These 16 T cell receptor beta chains were sequenced from one sample in a study of blood T cell repertoires in COVID-19. Data came from immunoSEQ multiplex PCR; TCRdb stores just in-frame clones and leaves some out. The sample lists about 150,000 clones; 80% to 90% were seen once. The material sequenced was peripheral blood. The receptors come from a woman aged 55 to 70 with active COVID-19.

V usage is TRBV19 and J usage is TRBJ1-1, with D possibly being TRBD1 (5 bases). Trimming took 4 bases from V and 9 from J, leaving 12 bases between them. The CDR3 runs to 12 residues. Germline V CDR1 and CDR2: LNHDA, SQIVND (reference sequence). The CDR3 sequence is CASSTWTSQAFF. CDR3 in DNA: TGTGCCAGTAGTACTTGGACAAGCCAAGCTTTCTTT.

This clone was seen once. The rearrangement joins TRBV5-1 to TRBJ2-1, with a possible D match to TRBD1 (5 bases). Germline V gene lookup returns CDR1 SGHRS and CDR2 YFSETQ. CDR3 length equals 13 residues. Deletions cut 2 bases from V and 5 bases from J, with 8 bases between. The CDR3 region has the DNA TGCGCCAGCAGCTTTACAGGACACAATGAGCAGTTCTTC. It translates to CASSFTGHNEQFF.

The rearrangement joins TRBV11-2 to TRBJ2-2; 10 bases are a match to TRBD1. This CDR3 has 14 amino acids. V gave up 3 bases and J gave up 6 bases; unmatched junction bases: 1. CDR1 and CDR2 from the germline V gene are SGHAT and FQNNGV. CDR3: CASSLTGGAGELFF. As DNA, the CDR3 is TGTGCCAGCAGCTTGACAGGGGGCGCCGGGGAGCTGTTTTTT.

The chain employs TRBV9 and TRBJ2-1, with 9 bases matching TRBD2. The J segment lost 0 bases and the V segment lost 4 bases, leaving 23 bases of the junction unmatched. The CDR3 has 22 amino acids. CDR1 is SGDLS, CDR2 YYNGEE, per germline. CDR3 in DNA: TGTGCCAGCAGCTCCCCCCTGGGGACCCGTACTAGCGGGCGAAGCTCCTACAATGAGCAGTTCTTC. Translation: CASSSPLGTRTSGRSSYNEQFF.

The CDR3 DNA follows: TGTGCCAGCAGCTCCCTCCCCCCACTAGCGGGAGGGCGGGACGAGCAGTACTTC. This gives the protein CASSSLPPLAGGRDEQYF. The chain employs TRBV11-2 and TRBJ2-7; 13 bases line up with TRBD2. V gave up 4 bases and J gave up 5 bases; unmatched junction bases: 14. Germline CDR1 reads SGHAT; CDR2 reads FQNNGV. The CDR3 has 18 amino acids. The complete variable domain, with remaining parts taken from reference TRBV11-2 and TRBJ2-7, reads EAGVAQSPRYKIIEKRQSVAFWCNPISGHATLYWYQQILGQGPKLLIQFQNNGVVDDSQLPKDRFSAERLKGVDSTLKIQPAKLEDSAVYLCASSSLPPLAGGRDEQYFGPGTRLTVT.

The rearrangement links TRBV6-1 to TRBJ2-6; 10 bases fit TRBD1. J gave up 5 bases and V 4 bases, and 8 bases lay outside the gene matches. Germline loops: CDR1 MNHNS, CDR2 SASEGT. The CDR3 spans 17 residues. Here the CDR3 reads CASSVDRGPLWANVLTF. The CDR3 nucleotides read TGTGCCAGCAGTGTTGACAGGGGGCCTCTCTGGGCCAACGTCCTGACTTTC.

The chain links TRBV18 to TRBJ2-7; 9 bases are a match to TRBD1. The ends lost 6 bases at V and 0 bases at J; junction bases unmatched: 6. Germline V lookup: CDR1 KGHSH, CDR2 LQKENI. This CDR3 region has 15 residues. The CDR3 nucleotides are TGTGCCAGCTCCCTTGGACAGGGGAGCTCCTACGAGCAGTACTTC. This sequence encodes CASSLGQGSSYEQYF.

In this sample, this clone turned up once. V and J are TRBV5-4 and TRBJ1-4; D perhaps matches TRBD1 (5 bases). Germline CDR1 reads SGHNT; CDR2 reads YYREEE (reference sequence). CDR3 length equals 15 residues. Trimming shortened V by 1 base and J by 1 base, and 8 bases separated the two germline ends. This CDR3 reads CASSLTGVTNEKLFF. In DNA form, the CDR3 reads TGTGCCAGCAGCTTGACGGGGGTAACTAATGAAAAACTGTTTTTT.

The chain couples TRBV19 to TRBJ2-2; the D gene is possibly TRBD2 (5 bases). The germline CDR1 and CDR2 sequences are LNHDA and SQIVND (reference sequence). The V end was cut by 7 bases, the J end by 6 bases, with 12 bases between. The CDR3 contains 13 residues. CDR3 region: CASNGWGAGELFF. The CDR3 DNA follows: TGTGCCAGTAACGGATGGGGAGCCGGGGAGCTGTTTTTT.

The chain couples TRBV5-1 to TRBJ2-2; no firm D call. Germline V gene lookup returns CDR1 SGHRS and CDR2 YFSETQ. This CDR3 has 13 residues. The germline V and J ends were trimmed by 3 bases and 4 bases, with 7 bases remaining between them. This chain's CDR3 is CASSSRPTGELFF. DNA of the CDR3: TGCGCCAGCAGCTCCAGGCCCACCGGGGAGCTGTTTTTT. The full variable domain, rest sourced from reference TRBV5-1 and TRBJ2-2, is KAGVTQTPRYLIKTRGQQVTLSCSPISGHRSVSWYQQTPGQGLQFLFEYFSETQRNKGNFPGRFSGRQFSNSRSEMNVSTLELGDSALYLCASSSRPTGELFFGEGSRLTVL.

J is TRBJ2-1 and V is TRBV27; D might be TRBD2 (5 bases). Trimming stripped 8 bases from V and 7 bases from J, with 6 bases between. CDR1 is MNHEY, CDR2 SMNVEV, per germline (reference sequence). The CDR3 has 10 residues. The CDR3, as DNA: TGTGCCAGCGGACTGAATGAGCAGTTCTTC. Residues: CASGLNEQFF.

This chain joins TRBV4-3 and TRBJ1-1; 8 bases align to TRBD1. The CDR3 covers 14 residues. After removal of 5 bases from V and 1 base from J, the junction contained 3 bases not matched to a gene. In germline, CDR1 is LGHNA, CDR2 YSLEER. The CDR3 coding sequence is TGCGCCAGCAGCAAGGGACAGGAGAACACTGAAGCTTTCTTT. Amino acid sequence: CASSKGQENTEAFF.

The V and J genes are TRBV5-6 and TRBJ1-5; 7 bases are shared with TRBD1. The CDR3 runs to 14 residues. Germline CDR1 reads SGHDT; CDR2 reads YYEEEE. After removal of 8 bases from V and 4 bases from J, the junction contained 9 bases not matched to a gene. CDR3 in amino acids: CASLKTGSNQPQHF. CDR3 bases: TGTGCCAGTCTGAAGACAGGGTCGAATCAGCCCCAGCATTTT. Looking up the rest from reference TRBV5-6 and TRBJ1-5 gives the full variable domain: DAGVTQSPTHLIKTRGQQVTLRCSPKSGHDTVSWYQQALGQGPQFIFQYYEEEERQRGNFPDRFSGHQFPNYSSELNVNALLLGDSALYLCASLKTGSNQPQHFGDGTRLSIL.

The rearrangement links TRBV14 to TRBJ2-2, with 11 bases that match TRBD2. The V gene's germline CDR1 is SGHDN and CDR2 FVKESK. Germline trimming cut 6 bases from V and 7 bases from J; bases unmatched to any gene: 7. The CDR3 sequence is 15 residues long. The CDR3 reads CASRTSGSNGGELFF. CDR3 DNA sequence: TGTGCCAGCAGAACTAGCGGGAGTAATGGCGGGGAGCTGTTTTTT.

The rearrangement joins TRBV7-2 to TRBJ1-1; no clear D gene. Looked up from germline, CDR1 is SGHTA and CDR2 is FQGNSA. V was cut by 2 bases and J by 2 bases, with 6 bases left in between. The CDR3 has 13 residues. CDR3 region: CASSLRGNTEAFF. CDR3 sequence (DNA): TGTGCCAGCAGCTTAAGAGGTAACACTGAAGCTTTCTTT.

This rearrangement joins TRBV29-1 to TRBJ2-5; D is unclear. V was clipped by 5 bases and J by 1 base, with 11 bases between them. Per the germline V gene, CDR1 is SQVTM and CDR2 is ANQGSEA. The CDR3 covers 13 residues. In DNA, the CDR3 is TGCAGCGTTTCGTCTCGTTTCCAAGAGACCCAGTACTTC. Its protein product is CSVSSRFQETQYF. Based on the CDR3 plus reference TRBV29-1 and TRBJ2-5, the full variable domain is SAVISQKPSRDICQRGTSLTIQCQVDSQVTMMFWYRQQPGQSLTLIATANQGSEATYESGFVIDKFPISRPNLTFSTLTVSNMSPEDSSIYLCSVSSRFQETQYFGPGTRLLVL.